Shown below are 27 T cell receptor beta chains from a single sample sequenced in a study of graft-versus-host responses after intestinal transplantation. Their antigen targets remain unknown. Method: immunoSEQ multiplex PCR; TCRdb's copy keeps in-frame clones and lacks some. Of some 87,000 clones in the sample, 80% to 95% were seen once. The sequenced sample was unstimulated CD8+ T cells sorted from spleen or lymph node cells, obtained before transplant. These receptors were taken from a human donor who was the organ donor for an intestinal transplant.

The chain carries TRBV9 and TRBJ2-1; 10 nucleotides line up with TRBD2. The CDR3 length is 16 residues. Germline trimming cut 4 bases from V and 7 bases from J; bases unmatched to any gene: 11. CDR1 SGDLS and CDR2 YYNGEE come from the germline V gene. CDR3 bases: TGTGCCAGCAGCCCCCTAGCGGGGGCCATTGGGAATGAGCAGTTCTTC. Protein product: CASSPLAGAIGNEQFF. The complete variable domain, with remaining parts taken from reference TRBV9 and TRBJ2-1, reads DSGVTQTPKHLITATGQRVTLRCSPRSGDLSVYWYQQSLDQGLQFLIQYYNGEERAKGNILERFSAQQFPDLHSELNLSSLELGDSALYFCASSPLAGAIGNEQFFGPGTRLTVL.

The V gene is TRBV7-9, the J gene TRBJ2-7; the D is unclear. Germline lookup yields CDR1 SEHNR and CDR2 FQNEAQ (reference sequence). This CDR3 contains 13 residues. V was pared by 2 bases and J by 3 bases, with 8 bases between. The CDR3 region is CASSLTENYEQYF. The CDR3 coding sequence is TGTGCCAGCAGCTTAACAGAGAACTACGAGCAGTACTTC.

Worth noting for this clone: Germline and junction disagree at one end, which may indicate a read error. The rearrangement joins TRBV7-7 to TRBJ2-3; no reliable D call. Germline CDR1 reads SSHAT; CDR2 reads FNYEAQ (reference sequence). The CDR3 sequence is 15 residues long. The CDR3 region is CASSLGASSTDTQYF. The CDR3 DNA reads TGTGCTAGCAGCTTAGGTGCGTCTAGCACAGATACGCAGTATTTT.

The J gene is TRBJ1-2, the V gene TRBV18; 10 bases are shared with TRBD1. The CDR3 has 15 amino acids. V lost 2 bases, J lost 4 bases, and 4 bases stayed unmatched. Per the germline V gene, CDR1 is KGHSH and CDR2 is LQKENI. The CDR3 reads CASSPMRQGAYGYTF. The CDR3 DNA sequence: TGTGCCAGCTCACCAATGCGACAGGGGGCCTATGGCTACACCTTC.

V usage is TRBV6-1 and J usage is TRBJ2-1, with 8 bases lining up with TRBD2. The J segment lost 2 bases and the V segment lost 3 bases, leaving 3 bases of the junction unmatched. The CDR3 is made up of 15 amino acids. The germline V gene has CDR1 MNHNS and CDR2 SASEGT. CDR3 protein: CASSDLAGAYNEQFF. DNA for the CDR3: TGTGCCAGCAGTGACCTAGCGGGCGCCTACAATGAGCAGTTCTTC.

CDR3 nucleotides: TGTGCCAGCAGCTTACAGGGGGGAGACCCAGATACGCAGTATTTT. Its protein product is CASSLQGGDPDTQYF. V usage is TRBV7-3 and J usage is TRBJ2-3, with D possibly TRBD1 on 7 matching bases. Between the trimmed V and J ends, which lost 2 bases and 4 bases, there was a span of 13 bases. This CDR3 comprises 15 residues. CDR1 is SGHTA and CDR2 is FQGTGA in the germline V gene.

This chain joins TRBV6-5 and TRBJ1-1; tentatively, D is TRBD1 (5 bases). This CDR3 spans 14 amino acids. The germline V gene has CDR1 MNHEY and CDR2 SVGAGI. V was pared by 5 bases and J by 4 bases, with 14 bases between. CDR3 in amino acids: CASSIQVLGTEAFF. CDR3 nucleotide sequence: TGTGCCAGCAGTATACAGGTACTTGGCACTGAAGCTTTCTTT.

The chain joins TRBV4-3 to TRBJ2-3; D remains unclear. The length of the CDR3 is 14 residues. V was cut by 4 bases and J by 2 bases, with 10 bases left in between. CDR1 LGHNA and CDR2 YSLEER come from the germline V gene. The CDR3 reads CASSPRYYTDTQYF. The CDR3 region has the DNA TGCGCCAGCAGCCCCCGGTACTACACAGATACGCAGTATTTT.

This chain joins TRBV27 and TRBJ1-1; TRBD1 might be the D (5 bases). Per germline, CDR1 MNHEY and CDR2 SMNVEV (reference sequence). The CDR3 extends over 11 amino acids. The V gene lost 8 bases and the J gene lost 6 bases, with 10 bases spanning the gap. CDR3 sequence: CASYGGAEAFF. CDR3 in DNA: TGTGCCAGCTATGGGGGGGCTGAAGCTTTCTTT.

The DNA of the CDR3 is TGTGCCAGCAGTTTCAGCGGGGGGTTCCAAGAGACCCAGTACTTC. Its translation: CASSFSGGFQETQYF. The genes are TRBV27 and TRBJ2-5; 9 bases match TRBD2. J lost 1 base, V lost 3 bases, and 3 bases had no gene match. CDR3 length: 15 amino acids. Germline values: CDR1 MNHEY, CDR2 SMNVEV (reference sequence).

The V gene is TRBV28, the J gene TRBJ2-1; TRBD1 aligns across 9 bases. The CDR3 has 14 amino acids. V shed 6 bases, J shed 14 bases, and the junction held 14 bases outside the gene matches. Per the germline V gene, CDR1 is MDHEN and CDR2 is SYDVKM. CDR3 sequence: CASRAQGAGNGEFF. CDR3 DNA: TGTGCCAGCAGGGCACAGGGGGCAGGGAATGGTGAGTTCTTC. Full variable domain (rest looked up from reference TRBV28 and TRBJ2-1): DVKVTQSSRYLVKRTGEKVFLECVQDMDHENMFWYRQDPGLGLRLIYFSYDVKMKEKGDIPEGYSVSREKKERFSLILESASTNQTSMYLCASRAQGAGNGEFFGPGTRLTVL.

CDR3 in amino acids: CASSVAGEGVNTEAFF. Written as DNA, the CDR3 is TGTGCCAGCAGCGTAGCGGGGGAGGGGGTGAACACTGAAGCTTTCTTT. This sequence joins TRBV9 and TRBJ1-1; a weak D match, TRBD1 (6 bases). The germline gives CDR1 SGDLS, CDR2 YYNGEE. CDR3 length: 16 residues. V was trimmed by 0 bases and J by 0 bases, leaving 12 bases between them.

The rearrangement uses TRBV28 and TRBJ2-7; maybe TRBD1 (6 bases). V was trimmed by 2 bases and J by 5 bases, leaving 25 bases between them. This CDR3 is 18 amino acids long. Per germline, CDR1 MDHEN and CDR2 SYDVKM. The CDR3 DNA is TGTGCCAGCAGTTTAGGGGCGTTGGTGAAGGGGGTTCGTCACGAGCAGTACTTC. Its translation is CASSLGALVKGVRHEQYF. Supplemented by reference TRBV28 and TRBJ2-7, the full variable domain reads DVKVTQSSRYLVKRTGEKVFLECVQDMDHENMFWYRQDPGLGLRLIYFSYDVKMKEKGDIPEGYSVSREKKERFSLILESASTNQTSMYLCASSLGALVKGVRHEQYFGPGTRLTVT.

CDR3 coding DNA: TGTGCTAGTGGTCCCACGACAGCCGAACAAGAGACCCAGTACTTC. This encodes CASGPTTAEQETQYF. The chain carries TRBV12-5 and TRBJ2-5; D is possibly TRBD1 (5 bases). This CDR3 spans 15 amino acids. Germline V gives CDR1 LGHNT, CDR2 FRNRAP. Trimming removed 5 bases from V and 2 bases from J, with 15 bases in between.

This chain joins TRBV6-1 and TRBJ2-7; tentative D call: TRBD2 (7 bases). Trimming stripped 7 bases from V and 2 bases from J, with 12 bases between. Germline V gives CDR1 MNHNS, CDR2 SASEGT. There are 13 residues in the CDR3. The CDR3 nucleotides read TGTGCCAGCAACAAGGGGGGGCCCTACGAGCAGTACTTC. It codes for CASNKGGPYEQYF.

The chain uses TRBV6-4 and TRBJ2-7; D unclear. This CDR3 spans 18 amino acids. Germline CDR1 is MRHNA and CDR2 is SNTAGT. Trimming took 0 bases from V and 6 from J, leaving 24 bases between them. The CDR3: CASSDSPIGLGSVSEQYF. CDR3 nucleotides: TGTGCCAGCAGTGACTCCCCTATTGGCCTCGGGTCCGTCTCCGAGCAGTACTTC.

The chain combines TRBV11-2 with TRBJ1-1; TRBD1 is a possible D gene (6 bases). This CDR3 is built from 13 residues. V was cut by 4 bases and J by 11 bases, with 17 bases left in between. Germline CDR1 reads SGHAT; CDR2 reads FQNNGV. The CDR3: CASSSQGPRGAFF. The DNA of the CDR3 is TGTGCCAGCAGCTCGCAGGGGCCTCGCGGGGCTTTCTTT.

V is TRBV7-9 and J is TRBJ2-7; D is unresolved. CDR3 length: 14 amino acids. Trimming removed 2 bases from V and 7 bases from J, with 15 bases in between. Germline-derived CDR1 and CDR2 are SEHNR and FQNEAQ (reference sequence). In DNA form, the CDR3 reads TGTGCCAGCAGCTTACCCCCCCCCACCCAGGAGCAGTACTTC. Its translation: CASSLPPPTQEQYF. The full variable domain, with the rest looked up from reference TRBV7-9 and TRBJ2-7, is DTGVSQNPRHKITKRGQNVTFRCDPISEHNRLYWYRQTLGQGPEFLTYFQNEAQLEKSRLLSDRFSAERPKGSFSTLEIQRTEQGDSAMYLCASSLPPPTQEQYFGPGTRLTVT.

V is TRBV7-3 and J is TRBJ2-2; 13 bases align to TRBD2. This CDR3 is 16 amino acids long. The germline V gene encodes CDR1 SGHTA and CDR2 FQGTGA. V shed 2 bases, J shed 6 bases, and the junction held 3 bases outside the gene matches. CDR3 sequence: CASSLGLAGVPGELFF. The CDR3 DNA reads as TGTGCCAGCAGCTTAGGACTAGCGGGGGTTCCCGGGGAGCTGTTTTTT.

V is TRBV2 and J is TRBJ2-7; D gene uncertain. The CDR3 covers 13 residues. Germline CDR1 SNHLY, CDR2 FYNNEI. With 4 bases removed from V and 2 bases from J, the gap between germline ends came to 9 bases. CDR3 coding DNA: TGTGCCAGCAGTGCGGGTTCAGCCTACGAGCAGTACTTC. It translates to CASSAGSAYEQYF.

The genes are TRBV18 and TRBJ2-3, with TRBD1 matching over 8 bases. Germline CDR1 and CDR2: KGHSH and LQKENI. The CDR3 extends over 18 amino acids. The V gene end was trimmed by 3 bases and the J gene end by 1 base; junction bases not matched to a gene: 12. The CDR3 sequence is CASSPDRGHWFGTDTQYF. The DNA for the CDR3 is TGTGCCAGCTCACCCGACAGGGGTCATTGGTTCGGCACAGATACGCAGTATTTT.

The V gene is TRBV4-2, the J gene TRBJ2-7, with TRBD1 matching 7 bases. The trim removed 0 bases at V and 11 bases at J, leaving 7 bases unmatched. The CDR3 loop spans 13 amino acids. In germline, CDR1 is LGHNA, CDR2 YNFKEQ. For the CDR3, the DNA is TGTGCCAGCAGCCAAGAAGGGTGGACAGGAGAGTACTTC. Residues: CASSQEGWTGEYF.

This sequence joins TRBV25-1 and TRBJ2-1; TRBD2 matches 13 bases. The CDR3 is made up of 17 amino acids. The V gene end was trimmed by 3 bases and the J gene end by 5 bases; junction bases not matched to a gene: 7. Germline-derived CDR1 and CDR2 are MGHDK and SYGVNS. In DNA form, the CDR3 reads TGTGCCAGCAGTGATTTCGGGACTAGCGGGGTCCACAATGAGCAGTTCTTC. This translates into CASSDFGTSGVHNEQFF.

CDR3 in DNA: TGTGCCAGCAGCCAAGAAAAGACTAGCGGGATGGTTGAGACCCAGTACTTC. This codes for CASSQEKTSGMVETQYF. V usage is TRBV4-2 and J usage is TRBJ2-5, with 11 bases aligning to TRBD2. This CDR3 region has 17 residues. Germline CDR1 is LGHNA and CDR2 is YNFKEQ. Trimming at V came to 0 bases and at J to 5 bases, leaving 8 bases not matched to a gene.

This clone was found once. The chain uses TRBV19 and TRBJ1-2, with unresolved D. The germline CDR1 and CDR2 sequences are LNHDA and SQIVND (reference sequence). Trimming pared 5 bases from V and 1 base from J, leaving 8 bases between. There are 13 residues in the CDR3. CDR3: CASSPSGNYGYTF. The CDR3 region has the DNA TGTGCCAGTAGTCCTAGTGGTAACTATGGCTACACCTTC.

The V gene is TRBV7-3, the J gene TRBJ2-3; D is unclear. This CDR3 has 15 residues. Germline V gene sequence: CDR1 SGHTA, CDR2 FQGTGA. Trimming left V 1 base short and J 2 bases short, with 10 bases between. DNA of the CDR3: TGTGCCAGCAGCTTAAATGGCGGATACACAGATACGCAGTATTTT. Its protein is CASSLNGGYTDTQYF.

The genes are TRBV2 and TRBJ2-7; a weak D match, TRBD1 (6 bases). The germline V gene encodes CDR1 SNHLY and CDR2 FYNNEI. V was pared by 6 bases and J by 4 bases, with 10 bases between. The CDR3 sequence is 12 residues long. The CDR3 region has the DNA TGTGCCAGCAGAACACAGGGTTACGAGCAGTACTTC. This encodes CASRTQGYEQYF. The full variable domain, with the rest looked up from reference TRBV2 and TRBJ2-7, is EPEVTQTPSHQVTQMGQEVILRCVPISNHLYFYWYRQILGQKVEFLVSFYNNEISEKSEIFDDQFSVERPDGSNFTLKIRSTKLEDSAMYFCASRTQGYEQYFGPGTRLTVT.